This note documents a single T cell receptor (beta chain) sequence. The authors ran a second PCR of about 6 to 11 cycles using a sample-barcoded 5' primer and a J-beta primer mix. The yield of each sample was at least 2.5 million CDR3-containing paired-end reads. TCRdb fed the 5' RACE reads into MiXCR, producing one record per CDR3 protein. In the table there are roughly 1,100,000 distinct CDR3 sequences, roughly a quarter of which are singletons. This specimen belongs to a study of blood T cells in healthy people across ages. The same specimen was also included in a second study, on T cells of mothers and their children. According to that study: All RNA that had been extracted was used for cDNA synthesis at approximately 1.5 ug per 15 ul. Pairs that are related and pairs that are unrelated have TCR recombination output shaped similarly by thymic selection.

The origin of this receptor is a girl aged 2 to 10 in good health. Sequences were obtained from blood.

CDR3 loop: CASSFHSGRPEAFF. CDR3 nucleotide sequence: TGTGCCAGCAGCTTCCATTCTGGAAGGCCTGAAGCTTTCTTT. The rearrangement links TRBV7-2 to TRBJ1-1; D is unresolved. This CDR3 contains 14 residues. Germline V CDR1 and CDR2: SGHTA, FQGNSA. V gave up 3 bases and J gave up 6 bases, with 14 bases separating them. The complete variable domain, with remaining parts taken from reference TRBV7-2 and TRBJ1-1, reads GAGVSQSPSNKVTEKGKDVELRCDPISGHTALYWYRQSLGQGLEFLIYFQGNSAPDKSGLPSDRFSAERTGGSVSTLTIQRTQQEDSAVYLCASSFHSGRPEAFFGQGTRLTVV.